This T cell receptor (beta chain) comes out of a study of naive CD8 T cells in extremely preterm neonates. Libraries were prepared by immunoSEQ multiplex PCR; TCRdb keeps only in-frame clonotypes and omits some of them. The data hold 4,000 to 6,500 clones, with 95% to 98% observed a single time. This CDR3 has 15 amino acids. CDR1 SGHVS and CDR2 FQNEAQ come from the germline V gene. Trimming removed 5 bases from V and 2 bases from J; junction bases left unmatched: 8. The sample comprised naive CD8+ T cells from blood. The origin of this receptor is a human donor in good health. The chain couples TRBV7-8 to TRBJ1-1; 7 nucleotides align to TRBD1. The chain's CDR3 is CASSLPGQRNTEAFF. The DNA for the CDR3 is TGTGCCAGCAGCCTACCGGGACAGCGCAACACTGAAGCTTTCTTT.